What follows are 27 T cell receptor beta chains derived from one specimen sequenced in a study of T cell changes during pregnancy in multiple sclerosis. The data were produced by immunoSEQ multiplex PCR, yet TCRdb's version contains in-frame clones alone and is incomplete. The sample contains approximately 60,000 clones, 90% to 95% of which appear only once. Sample: CD8+ T cells from peripheral blood mononuclear cells, taken in the third trimester of pregnancy. These receptor sequences come from a female donor with multiple sclerosis, enrolled in a pregnancy study.

The rearrangement uses TRBV7-6 and TRBJ2-7; the match to TRBD2 covers 12 bases. The CDR3 extends over 19 amino acids. Trimming took 3 bases from V and 0 from J; bases not matched to a gene: 12. Germline lookup yields CDR1 SGHVS and CDR2 FNYEAQ. The CDR3 region is CASSLHASGRVLLSYEQYF. CDR3 coding DNA: TGTGCCAGCAGCTTGCATGCTAGCGGGAGGGTCCTCCTCTCCTACGAGCAGTACTTC.

J is TRBJ1-5 and V is TRBV5-1; 7 bases align to TRBD1. Germline-derived CDR1 and CDR2 are SGHRS and YFSETQ. The length of the CDR3 is 14 residues. Trimming removed 4 bases from V and 6 bases from J; junction bases left unmatched: 7. CDR3 protein: CASSARQGGQPQHF. The CDR3 bases are TGCGCCAGCAGCGCTAGACAGGGAGGTCAGCCCCAGCATTTT.

The gene calls are TRBV4-3 and TRBJ2-2; D gene unclear. In germline, CDR1 is LGHNA, CDR2 YSLEER. The CDR3 loop spans 15 amino acids. Trimming shortened V by 4 bases and J by 1 base, and 10 bases separated the two germline ends. This CDR3 reads CASSPLNENTGELFF. DNA of the CDR3: TGCGCCAGCAGCCCGCTAAATGAGAACACCGGGGAGCTGTTTTTT.

CDR3 region: CASRPGYTDTQYF. CDR3 coding DNA: TGTGCCAGCAGACCAGGGTACACAGATACGCAGTATTTT. The chain has TRBV28 and TRBJ2-3; a possible D gene is TRBD1 (5 bases). CDR1 and CDR2 (germline): MDHEN, SYDVKM. This CDR3 comprises 13 residues. Trimming cost V 6 bases and J 2 bases, with 9 bases left between them. The full variable domain, completed using reference TRBV28 and TRBJ2-3, is DVKVTQSSRYLVKRTGEKVFLECVQDMDHENMFWYRQDPGLGLRLIYFSYDVKMKEKGDIPEGYSVSREKKERFSLILESASTNQTSMYLCASRPGYTDTQYFGPGTRLTVL.

A remark on this clone: The sample has other DNA sequences that encode this CDR3 too. V gene TRBV5-6 combines with J gene TRBJ2-5; D may be TRBD2 (5 bases). From germline, CDR1 is SGHDT and CDR2 YYEEEE. Trimming left V 4 bases short and J 8 bases short, with 12 bases between. CDR3 length equals 12 residues. CDR3 amino acids: CASSPGGGTQYF. CDR3 in DNA: TGTGCCAGCAGCCCCGGAGGAGGAACCCAGTACTTC.

This clone is classed as medium-sized. The CDR3 coding sequence is TGTGCCAGCAGTGAATGGTCCCGGCAGGACTACGAGCAGTACTTC. This codes for CASSEWSRQDYEQYF. The rearrangement joins TRBV6-1 to TRBJ2-7; unclear D gene. The germline gives CDR1 MNHNS, CDR2 SASEGT. CDR3 length: 15 amino acids. Deletions cut 2 bases from V and 3 bases from J, with 14 bases between.

V gene TRBV7-9 combines with J gene TRBJ1-5; 11 bases line up with TRBD1. CDR1 and CDR2 from the germline V gene are SEHNR and FQNEAQ (reference sequence). J gave up 6 bases and V 1 base, and 2 bases lay outside the gene matches. This CDR3 comprises 15 residues. CDR3: CASSLGDRGIQPQHF. For the CDR3, the DNA is TGTGCCAGCAGCTTAGGGGACAGGGGGATTCAGCCCCAGCATTTT. The whole variable domain, remainder taken from reference TRBV7-9 and TRBJ1-5, is DTGVSQNPRHKITKRGQNVTFRCDPISEHNRLYWYRQTLGQGPEFLTYFQNEAQLEKSRLLSDRFSAERPKGSFSTLEIQRTEQGDSAMYLCASSLGDRGIQPQHFGDGTRLSIL.

V is TRBV19 and J is TRBJ2-7; D might be TRBD2 (6 bases). Germline V CDR1 and CDR2: LNHDA, SQIVND (reference sequence). This CDR3 is built from 15 residues. V was trimmed by 10 bases and J by 3 bases, leaving 22 bases between them. The DNA of the CDR3 is TGTGCCACCTCCCTAGGCGGGGACTCTATCTACGAGCAGTACTTC. It encodes CATSLGGDSIYEQYF.

The chain links TRBV9 to TRBJ2-3; D not resolved. The CDR3 contains 12 residues. V was trimmed by 0 bases and J by 7 bases, leaving 6 bases between them. CDR1 is SGDLS and CDR2 is YYNGEE in the germline V gene. The CDR3 nucleotides are TGTGCCAGCAGCGTAGATCGTAATACGCAGTATTTT. This translates into CASSVDRNTQYF.

The J gene is TRBJ2-3, the V gene TRBV6-5; 7 bases match TRBD2. V lost 5 bases to trimming and J lost 4 bases; unmatched junction nucleotides: 9. Germline lookup yields CDR1 MNHEY and CDR2 SVGAGI. This CDR3 has 15 residues. The CDR3 bases are TGTGCCAGCAGTCCCGGGTGGAGCGGGGCAGATACGCAGTATTTT. This codes for CASSPGWSGADTQYF.

The chain recombines TRBV13 with TRBJ1-1; D ambiguous. The CDR3 has 13 residues. V was clipped by 4 bases and J by 4 bases, with 10 bases between them. Germline lookup yields CDR1 PRHDT and CDR2 FYEKMQ (reference sequence). In nucleotides, the CDR3 is TGTGCCAGCAGCTCCGTGTTGGCCACTGAAGCTTTCTTT. Amino acid sequence: CASSSVLATEAFF.

The V and J genes are TRBV27 and TRBJ1-4; 9 nucleotides align to TRBD1. Germline V lookup: CDR1 MNHEY, CDR2 SMNVEV (reference sequence). This CDR3 has 15 residues. J lost 8 bases, V lost 5 bases, and 9 bases had no gene match. CDR3 bases: TGTGCCAGCAGTCATCAACAGGGGGCCGGAGAAAAACTGTTTTTT. Translation gives CASSHQQGAGEKLFF.

This clone was picked up one time. This chain uses TRBV10-3 with TRBJ1-5; 8 bases line up with TRBD1. The germline V gene has CDR1 ENHRY and CDR2 SYGVKD. The CDR3 runs 16 residues. With V trimmed by 6 bases and J by 1 base, 8 bases remained unmatched. The CDR3: CAISSFDRGSNQPQHF. The CDR3 region has the DNA TGTGCCATCAGCAGCTTCGACAGGGGAAGCAATCAGCCCCAGCATTTT.

The chain recombines TRBV10-1 with TRBJ2-7, with D possibly being TRBD2 (6 bases). Trimming took 0 bases from V and 3 from J, leaving 18 bases between them. CDR3 length: 17 amino acids. Germline loops: CDR1 WNHNN, CDR2 SYGVQD (reference sequence). The CDR3 DNA is TGCGCCAGCAGTGAGTCGAGAGTTCGCGGGAAGGTCTACGAGCAGTACTTC. Translating it yields CASSESRVRGKVYEQYF.

The chain recombines TRBV4-2 with TRBJ2-5, with 8 bases that match TRBD2. The ends lost 0 bases at V and 2 bases at J; junction bases unmatched: 5. CDR1 is LGHNA and CDR2 is YNFKEQ in the germline V gene. The CDR3 totals 16 residues. CDR3 region: CASSQEVLAEQETQYF. The DNA for the CDR3 is TGTGCCAGCAGCCAAGAGGTACTAGCGGAACAAGAGACCCAGTACTTC.

The chain carries TRBV7-2 and TRBJ1-3, with a tentative D call TRBD1 (5 bases). Germline CDR1 reads SGHTA; CDR2 reads FQGNSA. CDR3 length: 15 residues. V was pared by 1 base and J by 4 bases, with 11 bases between. The CDR3 sequence is CASSLVGGGGNTIYF. DNA for the CDR3: TGTGCCAGCAGCTTAGTCGGGGGTGGCGGAAACACCATATATTTT.

CDR3 region: CASSPGTSGYNEQFF. CDR3 DNA: TGTGCCAGCAGCCCAGGGACTAGCGGATACAATGAGCAGTTCTTC. The V call is TRBV5-8, the J call TRBJ2-1; 11 bases agree with TRBD2. The CDR3 runs to 15 residues. Germline-derived CDR1 and CDR2 are SGHTS and YDEGEE. V lost 4 bases to trimming and J lost 4 bases; unmatched junction nucleotides: 4.

The genes are TRBV30 and TRBJ2-7; possible D gene TRBD1, 5 bases. The germline V gene encodes CDR1 GTSNPN and CDR2 SVGIG (reference sequence). V was cut by 6 bases and J by 2 bases, with 17 bases left in between. The CDR3 runs to 14 residues. The CDR3 loop is CACLDQGKAYEQYF. The CDR3 DNA is TGTGCCTGCTTAGACCAGGGTAAGGCCTACGAGCAGTACTTC. Looking up the rest from reference TRBV30 and TRBJ2-7 gives the full variable domain: SQTIHQWPATLVQPVGSPLSLECTVEGTSNPNLYWYRQAAGRGLQLLFYSVGIGQISSEVPQNLSASRPQDRQFILSSKKLLLSDSGFYLCACLDQGKAYEQYFGPGTRLTVT.

The chain links TRBV11-2 to TRBJ1-1; possible D gene TRBD1, 5 bases. CDR3 length: 16 residues. Per the germline V gene, CDR1 is SGHAT and CDR2 is FQNNGV. V was shortened by 1 base and J by 1 base, with 13 bases between the two germline ends. CDR3 sequence (DNA): TGTGCCAGCAGCTTAGGATCGCCCAGGGCGAACACTGAAGCTTTCTTT. Translation gives CASSLGSPRANTEAFF.

The chain is built from TRBV9 and TRBJ1-2, with 12 bases identical to TRBD1. The CDR3 sequence is 16 residues long. Trimming removed 2 bases from V and 8 bases from J; junction bases left unmatched: 10. Germline V gives CDR1 SGDLS, CDR2 YYNGEE. Here the CDR3 reads CASSVIWGQGAGGYTF. In nucleotides, the CDR3 is TGTGCCAGCAGCGTCATATGGGGACAGGGGGCAGGAGGCTACACCTTC.

The chain links TRBV7-6 to TRBJ2-2, with a weak D call TRBD2 (6 bases). The CDR3 is 15 amino acids. Between the trimmed V and J ends, which lost 4 bases and 3 bases, there was a span of 12 bases. CDR1 is SGHVS, CDR2 FNYEAQ, per germline. In DNA form, the CDR3 reads TGTGCCAGCAGCTCGACGGGAGCCGACACCGGGGAGCTGTTTTTT. Its translation is CASSSTGADTGELFF.

The J gene is TRBJ2-1, the V gene TRBV4-1; D is uncertain. Trimming removed 0 bases at V and 1 base at J, with 7 bases between. The CDR3 runs to 15 residues. Per the germline V gene, CDR1 is MGHRA and CDR2 is YSYEKL. The DNA for the CDR3 is TGCGCCAGCAGCCAAGAAGCTCATTCCTACAATGAGCAGTTCTTC. Translated, it gives CASSQEAHSYNEQFF.

The V gene is TRBV5-5, the J gene TRBJ2-7, with 7 bases matching TRBD1. The CDR3 has 15 residues. V shed 0 bases, J shed 3 bases, and the junction held 6 bases outside the gene matches. Germline CDR1 is SGHKS and CDR2 is YYEKEE (reference sequence). The CDR3 nucleotides read TGTGCCAGCAGCTTGGATCGGGACAGCATCTACGAGCAGTACTTC. It is translated as CASSLDRDSIYEQYF.

J is TRBJ2-1 and V is TRBV4-1; a possible D gene is TRBD1 (6 bases). The CDR3 is made up of 16 amino acids. The V gene's germline CDR1 is MGHRA and CDR2 YSYEKL. Trimming removed 4 bases from V and 5 bases from J, with 18 bases in between. The CDR3 region has the DNA TGCGCCAGCAGCCCTCGGACAGAGCGCTGGAACAATGAGCAGTTCTTC. Translated: CASSPRTERWNNEQFF.

This rearrangement joins TRBV5-6 to TRBJ2-1, with 7 bases aligning to TRBD2. After removal of 0 bases from V and 4 bases from J, the junction contained 4 bases not matched to a gene. Germline CDR1 SGHDT, CDR2 YYEEEE. This CDR3 has 15 residues. In DNA form, the CDR3 reads TGTGCCAGCAGCTTGGTTGCGGGGGAGTACAATGAGCAGTTCTTC. Protein sequence: CASSLVAGEYNEQFF.

The chain uses TRBV7-9 and TRBJ2-1, with 10 bases fitting TRBD2. Germline V gene data show CDR1 as SEHNR and CDR2 as FQNEAQ (reference sequence). Trimming took 11 bases from V and 0 from J; bases not matched to a gene: 7. The CDR3 runs to 15 residues. DNA for the CDR3: TGTGCCGGGGGGGCTAGCGGGGGCTCCTACAATGAGCAGTTCTTC. It codes for CAGGASGGSYNEQFF.

The V call is TRBV5-4, the J call TRBJ2-5, with D possibly matching TRBD2 (6 bases). This CDR3 has 14 amino acids. Trimming left V 4 bases short and J 5 bases short, with 15 bases between. From germline, CDR1 is SGHNT and CDR2 YYREEE (reference sequence). The CDR3 DNA reads TGTGCCAGCAGCCCTTCCGGGGGTGCGGAGACCCAGTACTTC. Translated: CASSPSGGAETQYF.